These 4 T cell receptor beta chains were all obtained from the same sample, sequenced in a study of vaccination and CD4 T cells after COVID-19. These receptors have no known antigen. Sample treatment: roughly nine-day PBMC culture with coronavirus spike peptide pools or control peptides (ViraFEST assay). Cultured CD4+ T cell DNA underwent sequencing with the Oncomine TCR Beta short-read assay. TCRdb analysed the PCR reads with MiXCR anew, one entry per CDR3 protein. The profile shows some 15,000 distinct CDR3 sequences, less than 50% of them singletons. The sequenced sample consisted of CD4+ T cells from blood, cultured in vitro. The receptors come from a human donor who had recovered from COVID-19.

The CDR3, as DNA: TGTGCCAGCAGGACAGACCCCTACAATGAGCAGTTCTTC. This translates into CASRTDPYNEQFF. This chain connects TRBV7-3 to TRBJ2-1; maybe TRBD1 (5 bases). Germline lookup yields CDR1 SGHTA and CDR2 FQGTGA. The CDR3 loop spans 13 amino acids. V shed 6 bases and J shed 2 bases, with 8 bases lying between them. Supplemented by reference TRBV7-3 and TRBJ2-1, the full variable domain reads GAGVSQTPSNKVTEKGKYVELRCDPISGHTALYWYRQSLGQGPEFLIYFQGTGAADDSGLPNDRFFAVRPEGSVSTLKIQRTERGDSAVYLCASRTDPYNEQFFGPGTRLTVL.

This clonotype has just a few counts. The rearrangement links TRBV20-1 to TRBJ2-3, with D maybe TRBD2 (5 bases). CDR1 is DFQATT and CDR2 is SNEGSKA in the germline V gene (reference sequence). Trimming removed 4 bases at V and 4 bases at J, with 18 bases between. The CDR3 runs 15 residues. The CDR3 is CSAIVGVASSDTQYF. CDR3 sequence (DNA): TGCAGTGCTATCGTCGGGGTAGCGAGTTCAGATACGCAGTATTTT.

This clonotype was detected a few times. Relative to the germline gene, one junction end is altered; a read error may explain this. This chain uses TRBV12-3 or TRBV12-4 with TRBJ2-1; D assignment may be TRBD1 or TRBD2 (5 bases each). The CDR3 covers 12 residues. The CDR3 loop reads CASSLIQTAVRF. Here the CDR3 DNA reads TGTGCCAGCAGTTTGATTCAGACAGCGGTAAGGTTC.

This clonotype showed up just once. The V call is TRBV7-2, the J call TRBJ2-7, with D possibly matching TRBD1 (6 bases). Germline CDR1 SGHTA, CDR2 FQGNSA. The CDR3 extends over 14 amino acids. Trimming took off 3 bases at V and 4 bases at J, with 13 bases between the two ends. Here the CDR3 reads CASSFQGGRYEQYF. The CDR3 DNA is TGTGCCAGCAGCTTCCAAGGGGGACGTTACGAGCAGTACTTC.